The entry that follows covers one T cell receptor beta chain sequence. The CDR3 sequence is 14 residues long. Trimming took 5 bases from V and 6 from J, leaving 16 bases between them. CDR1 and CDR2 (germline): SGHAT, FQNNGV. All donors came from Russia, were Caucasian and healthy, and spanned ages about 6 to 90. These data belong to a study of blood T cells in healthy people across ages. The second PCR ran roughly 6 to 11 cycles with a sample-barcoded 5' primer and J-beta primers. Through a template-switch adaptor with 12 random nucleotides, each cDNA molecule received a tag. TCRdb fed the 5' RACE reads into MiXCR, producing one record per CDR3 protein. Among roughly 1.4 million distinct CDR3 sequences listed, 45% to 70% were seen once.

This TCR was recovered from a man younger than 35 in good health. The chain has TRBV11-2 and TRBJ1-2; D gene uncertain. Sequenced sample: blood. The CDR3 here is CASSLQIMDDGYTF. Written as DNA, the CDR3 is TGTGCCAGCAGCCTACAAATAATGGACGATGGCTACACCTTC.